These 11 T cell receptor beta chains were all obtained from the same sample, sequenced in a study of T cells in Graves' hyperthyroidism and ophthalmopathy (dated by TCRdb to between 2017 and 2020). Library preparation was by multiplex PCR. The listed sequencing device is Illumina HiSeq 2000. The TCR beta CDR3 regions were amplified from the RNA transcripts. The TCR CDR3 was subjected to a first round of RT-PCR using the HTBI primer set and the Qiagen OneStep RT-PCR kit. TCRdb reworked the public reads: Q25 trimming with fastp, MiXCR clone assembly, productive beta chains retained. Records with the same CDR3 protein are collapsed into one entry carrying the most frequent genes and DNA. The sample includes around 560,000 distinct CDR3 sequences, with approximately 16% observed a single time. The ten largest clones represent 18% of the sample. Input material: blood. All receptors come from a young woman with Graves' hyperthyroidism.

This clonotype was seen a few times. This rearrangement joins TRBV5-1 to TRBJ2-5; 10 bases agree with TRBD2. Losses at the gene ends were 1 base for V and 2 bases for J; bases not matched to a gene: 5. The CDR3 covers 16 residues. CDR1 and CDR2 from the germline V gene are SGHRS and YFSETQ. CDR3 DNA sequence: TGCGCCAGCAGCTTGAGAAAGACTAGCGGGCAAGAGACCCAGTACTTC. It encodes CASSLRKTSGQETQYF. The full variable domain, completed using reference TRBV5-1 and TRBJ2-5, is KAGVTQTPRYLIKTRGQQVTLSCSPISGHRSVSWYQQTPGQGLQFLFEYFSETQRNKGNFPGRFSGRQFSNSRSEMNVSTLELGDSALYLCASSLRKTSGQETQYFGPGTRLLVL.

In this sample, this clonotype turned up many times. The J gene is TRBJ2-3, the V gene TRBV7-2, with 14 bases aligning to TRBD2. Trimming cost V 4 bases and J 4 bases; bases outside gene matches: 4. Germline CDR1 SGHTA, CDR2 FQGNSA. This CDR3 is built from 16 residues. DNA for the CDR3: TGTGCCAGCAGCTCCCTGGGACTAGCGGGGGCAGATACGCAGTATTTT. As protein: CASSSLGLAGADTQYF.

This clonotype turned up a few times. V and J are TRBV20-1 and TRBJ2-5; 11 bases agree with TRBD2. The junction had 7 bases not matched to a gene; V was cut back by 3 bases and J by 1 base. The CDR3 sequence is 16 residues long. In germline, CDR1 is DFQATT, CDR2 SNEGSKA (reference sequence). The CDR3 protein is CSASRLAGRSQETQYF. CDR3 sequence (DNA): TGCAGTGCTAGTAGACTAGCGGGGCGTTCCCAAGAGACCCAGTACTTC.

This clonotype was recorded many times. The chain joins TRBV18 to TRBJ1-1; D is unclear. CDR3 length: 13 residues. Germline V gene lookup returns CDR1 KGHSH and CDR2 LQKENI. The V end lost 5 bases, the J end lost 0 bases, and 7 bases lay between the germline ends. The chain's CDR3 is CASSTSMNTEAFF. Here the CDR3 DNA reads TGTGCCAGCTCAACTTCAATGAACACTGAAGCTTTCTTT.

The V call is TRBV10-2, the J call TRBJ1-1, with 11 bases lining up with TRBD1. The germline V gene has CDR1 WSHSY and CDR2 SAAADI. This CDR3 region has 14 residues. Germline trimming cut 5 bases from V and 6 bases from J; bases unmatched to any gene: 5. CDR3 sequence reads: CASSPGQGAPEAFF. CDR3 nucleotides: TGCGCCAGCAGTCCCGGACAGGGGGCCCCTGAAGCTTTCTTT.

This clonotype was detected a few times. The V and J genes are TRBV24-1 and TRBJ2-5; maybe TRBD2 (5 bases). Germline V lookup: CDR1 KGHDR, CDR2 SFDVKD. This CDR3 has 13 amino acids. Trimming pared 4 bases from V and 3 bases from J, leaving 8 bases between. The CDR3 DNA reads TGTGCCACCAGTGAGGAGGAAAAAGAGACCCAGTACTTC. Its translation is CATSEEEKETQYF.

This clonotype occurred a few times. The gene calls are TRBV6-2 or TRBV6-3 and TRBJ2-1; the match to TRBD1 covers 7 bases. V was pared by 5 bases and J by 1 base, with 5 bases of the junction left unmatched. The CDR3 spans 15 residues. The germline V gene encodes CDR1 MNHEY and CDR2 SVGEGT. The CDR3 DNA sequence: TGTGCCAGCAGTACCCGGGACAGATCCTACAATGAGCAGTTCTTC. Its translation is CASSTRDRSYNEQFF.

As concerns this clonotype: A much larger clone lies one base from this, so it may be a read error. This chain connects TRBV20-1 to TRBJ1-4; D is undetermined. The length of the CDR3 is 14 residues. Germline values: CDR1 DFQATT, CDR2 SNEGSKA (reference sequence). The CDR3 loop reads CGASGSWSNEKLFF. In DNA, the CDR3 is TGCGGTGCTAGCGGCAGTTGGAGTAATGAAAAACTGTTTTTT.

This clonotype was observed many times. V gene TRBV7-9 combines with J gene TRBJ2-3; D is undetermined. V lost 4 bases, J lost 6 bases, and 11 bases lay in between. CDR3 size: 13 residues. Germline V gives CDR1 SEHNR, CDR2 FQNEAQ (reference sequence). CDR3 loop: CASSSPNDDTQYF. The CDR3 DNA sequence: TGTGCCAGCAGCTCACCTAACGACGATACGCAGTATTTT.

This clonotype was detected many times. The chain links TRBV10-3 to TRBJ2-3; 8 bases are a match to TRBD2. V shed 2 bases, J shed 0 bases, and the junction held 4 bases outside the gene matches. The CDR3 spans 16 residues. From germline, CDR1 is ENHRY and CDR2 SYGVKD. In DNA, the CDR3 is TGTGCCATCAGTGAGGAACTAGCGGCCAGCACAGATACGCAGTATTTT. It yields the protein CAISEELAASTDTQYF.

The V gene is TRBV20-1, the J gene TRBJ2-5, with 12 bases lining up with TRBD2. CDR3 length: 16 amino acids. Germline V gene lookup returns CDR1 DFQATT and CDR2 SNEGSKA (reference sequence). The V and J ends lost 0 bases and 5 bases, in that order; junction bases with no gene match: 7. The CDR3 spells CSARDYKGTSGETQYF. CDR3 nucleotides: TGCAGTGCTAGAGACTATAAGGGGACTAGCGGGGAGACCCAGTACTTC.